Below are 29 T cell receptor beta chains sequenced from a single sample in a study of blood T cells in healthy people across ages. It was with a sample-barcoded 5' primer and a J-beta primer mix that a second PCR of about 6 to 11 cycles was run. In TCRdb, the 5' RACE reads were re-called with MiXCR into one record per CDR3 protein. The sample includes over a million distinct CDR3 sequences, 40% to 50% of them seen just once. Sequencing was done on a sample of blood. These TCRs come from a woman aged 55-70 years in good health.

This chain connects TRBV3-1 to TRBJ2-5; tentatively, D is TRBD1 or TRBD2 (5 bases each). The tail of the sequence fits TRBJ2-7 better, so the J call may be wrong. The CDR3 extends over 14 amino acids. From germline, CDR1 is LGHDT and CDR2 YNNKEL (reference sequence). The CDR3 coding sequence is TGTGCCAGCGCAAGGTGGGGGAGTAGTAACGAGCAGTACTTC. As protein: CASARWGSSNEQYF.

This rearrangement joins TRBV20-1 to TRBJ2-5, with D possibly TRBD2 on 6 matching bases. V lost 0 bases, J lost 11 bases, and 16 bases lay in between. CDR3 size: 13 residues. Germline lookup yields CDR1 DFQATT and CDR2 SNEGSKA (reference sequence). CDR3 region: CSARERLDHEQYF. For the CDR3, the DNA is TGCAGTGCTAGAGAGCGACTAGACCATGAGCAGTACTTC.

The chain employs TRBV7-3 and TRBJ2-7, with D perhaps given as TRBD1 or TRBD2 (5 bases each). The end of the DNA is better explained by TRBJ2-5, so the J call may be wrong. The V gene's germline CDR1 is SGHTA and CDR2 FQGTGA. The CDR3 is 15 amino acids. CDR3 amino acids: CASSLTGRAGETQYF. As DNA, the CDR3 is TGTGCCAGCAGCTTAACGGGGCGGGCTGGGGAGACCCAGTACTTC.

The rearrangement joins TRBV3-1 to TRBJ2-5, with 8 bases identical to TRBD2. The CDR3 extends over 19 amino acids. J was trimmed by 2 bases and V by 0 bases; bases with no gene match: 14. Germline CDR1 is LGHDT and CDR2 is YNNKEL (reference sequence). DNA for the CDR3: TGTGCCAGCAGCCAAGATGAAGGGACGGGAGGGATAAAGCAAGAGACCCAGTACTTC. This codes for CASSQDEGTGGIKQETQYF.

This rearrangement joins TRBV9 to TRBJ2-1; no definite D call. Germline CDR1 SGDLS, CDR2 YYNGEE. The CDR3 is 12 residues long. V lost 2 bases and J lost 9, with 9 bases in between. The CDR3 DNA reads as TGTGCCAGCAGCGTTCTCGGAGCTGAGCAGTTCTTC. It codes for CASSVLGAEQFF.

This clonotype was found a few times. V gene TRBV21-1 combines with J gene TRBJ2-7; TRBD1 was called by the table and not checked on the DNA. TRBV21-1 is an annotated pseudogene. The CDR3 contains 20 residues. The CDR3 protein is CASSKKMGSPGQGPNYEQYF. The CDR3 DNA follows: TGTGCCAGCAGCAAAAAAATGGGATCCCCGGGACAGGGCCCCAACTACGAGCAGTACTTC.

This clonotype was counted between two and nine times. V usage is TRBV24-1 and J usage is TRBJ2-7; 11 bases are shared with TRBD1. The CDR3 consists of 17 residues. V trimming: 0 bases; J trimming: 0 bases; junction bases outside the gene matches: 3. The germline gives CDR1 KGHDR, CDR2 SFDVKD. The CDR3 region is CATSDLGTGGLSYEQYF. DNA for the CDR3: TGTGCCACCAGTGATTTGGGGACAGGGGGGCTCTCCTACGAGCAGTACTTC.

V and J are TRBV20-1 and TRBJ2-3; weak D call: TRBD2 (9 bases). V was pared by 6 bases and J by 7 bases, with 23 bases between. CDR3 length: 15 residues. Germline CDR1 and CDR2: DFQATT and SNEGSKA (reference sequence). The CDR3 bases are TGCAGTGCCAGGGGGCTAGCGGGACTCGTTTATACGCAGTATTTT. As protein: CSARGLAGLVYTQYF.

The V gene is TRBV25-1, the J gene TRBJ1-2; maybe TRBD1 (6 bases). This CDR3 has 12 residues. The germline V gene encodes CDR1 MGHDK and CDR2 SYGVNS. V dropped 6 bases and J dropped 5 bases, with 10 bases sitting between them. The CDR3 DNA is TGTGCCAGCAGGGACAGTTCTTATGGCTACACCTTC. Translated: CASRDSSYGYTF.

The chain uses TRBV2 and TRBJ2-2; D possibly corresponds to TRBD2 (6 bases). In germline, CDR1 is SNHLY, CDR2 FYNNEI. Deletions cut 3 bases from V and 5 bases from J, with 16 bases between. This CDR3 is built from 16 residues. The CDR3 DNA follows: TGTGCCAGCAGTGACGCTGGGACTTCCCTTACCGGGGAGCTGTTTTTT. It specifies CASSDAGTSLTGELFF.

This clonotype was observed a few times. The rearrangement joins TRBV25-1 to TRBJ2-1; tentative D call: TRBD2 (6 bases). The germline V gene has CDR1 MGHDK and CDR2 SYGVNS. The CDR3 is 11 amino acids. V lost 3 bases and J 9 bases, leaving 6 bases between the germline ends. The CDR3 DNA is TGTGCCAGCAGTGAGGGGGGTGAGCAGTTCTTC. It yields the protein CASSEGGEQFF.

The gene calls are TRBV7-9 and TRBJ2-5; a possible D gene is TRBD1 (5 bases). CDR3 length: 12 residues. Germline V gene data show CDR1 as SEHNR and CDR2 as FQNEAQ (reference sequence). Trimming cost V 3 bases and J 10 bases, with 12 bases left between them. CDR3 amino acids: CASSLDKRYQYF. DNA of the CDR3: TGTGCCAGCAGCTTGGACAAACGTTACCAGTACTTC.

The genes are TRBV27 and TRBJ2-4, with D perhaps being TRBD1 or TRBD2 (5 bases each). V was shortened by 5 bases and J by 13 bases, with 18 bases between the two germline ends. There are 13 residues in the CDR3. CDR1 and CDR2 (germline): MNHEY, SMNVEV (reference sequence). The CDR3 region is CASSASGTREQYF. The CDR3 region has the DNA TGTGCCAGCAGTGCTTCCGGGACCAGGGAGCAGTACTTC.

The CDR3 bases are TGTGCCAGCAGTCTAATAAAGACAGGGGGCGGCACCGGGGAGCTGTTTTTT. Its protein product is CASSLIKTGGGTGELFF. V gene TRBV27 combines with J gene TRBJ2-2; 10 bases match TRBD1. CDR1 and CDR2 from the germline V gene are MNHEY and SMNVEV (reference sequence). J was trimmed by 4 bases and V by 5 bases; bases with no gene match: 10. This CDR3 is 17 amino acids long.

This chain uses TRBV27 with TRBJ1-1; D might be TRBD1 (6 bases). Germline V gives CDR1 MNHEY, CDR2 SMNVEV (reference sequence). The CDR3 extends over 14 amino acids. V was cut by 5 bases and J by 1 base, with 11 bases left in between. CDR3 DNA sequence: TGTGCCAGCAGTCGGACAGATTCGAACACTGAAGCTTTCTTT. Translating it yields CASSRTDSNTEAFF.

The chain joins TRBV20-1 to TRBJ2-1, with 7 nucleotides matching TRBD2. V gave up 5 bases and J gave up 8 bases; unmatched junction bases: 3. Germline assignment: CDR1 DFQATT and CDR2 SNEGSKA (reference sequence). The CDR3 length is 11 residues. CDR3 amino acids: CSAGGVDEQFF. The CDR3 region has the DNA TGCAGTGCTGGGGGGGTAGATGAGCAGTTCTTC.

This clonotype appeared a single time. CDR3 DNA: TGCAGTGCTAGAGATAGTCAGGGTTATTACGAGCAGTACTTC. Translating gives CSARDSQGYYEQYF. The chain uses TRBV20-1 and TRBJ2-7; D is perhaps TRBD1 (5 bases). V lost 0 bases to trimming and J lost 4 bases, with 13 bases between them. The CDR3 loop spans 14 amino acids. Germline lookup yields CDR1 DFQATT and CDR2 SNEGSKA (reference sequence).

This clonotype came up once. The chain joins TRBV20-1 to TRBJ2-3, with D possibly TRBD2 on 6 matching bases. V was cut by 3 bases and J by 7 bases, with 17 bases left in between. This CDR3 spans 14 amino acids. Germline CDR1 and CDR2: DFQATT and SNEGSKA (reference sequence). The CDR3 nucleotides are TGCAGTGCTAGTCGGGAGCCGGCTACTAATACGCAGTATTTT. Translating it yields CSASREPATNTQYF.

The chain couples TRBV19 to TRBJ1-2; no definite D call. V lost 3 bases and J lost 2, with 7 bases in between. This CDR3 is built from 13 residues. CDR1 LNHDA and CDR2 SQIVND come from the germline V gene (reference sequence). The CDR3 here is CASSMGQNYGYTF. DNA for the CDR3: TGTGCCAGTAGTATGGGCCAGAACTATGGCTACACCTTC.

This chain connects TRBV9 to TRBJ2-1; no clear D gene. In germline, CDR1 is SGDLS, CDR2 YYNGEE. With 2 bases removed from V and 0 bases from J, the gap between germline ends came to 9 bases. The CDR3 contains 15 residues. The CDR3 region is CASSVRVNSYNEQFF. The DNA for the CDR3 is TGTGCCAGCAGCGTTCGGGTAAACTCCTACAATGAGCAGTTCTTC. The complete variable domain, with remaining parts taken from reference TRBV9 and TRBJ2-1, reads DSGVTQTPKHLITATGQRVTLRCSPRSGDLSVYWYQQSLDQGLQFLIQYYNGEERAKGNILERFSAQQFPDLHSELNLSSLELGDSALYFCASSVRVNSYNEQFFGPGTRLTVL.

The chain joins TRBV5-6 to TRBJ2-7; the match to TRBD1 covers 9 bases. Judging by the DNA end, TRBJ2-5 fits better; the J call may be wrong. The CDR3 is made up of 16 amino acids. Germline CDR1 reads SGHDT; CDR2 reads YYEEEE. The chain's CDR3 is CASSFPGTGSVQTQYF. In nucleotides, the CDR3 is TGTGCCAGCAGCTTTCCCGGGACAGGGTCGGTTCAGACCCAGTACTTC.

The V call is TRBV6-4, the J call TRBJ2-2; D uncertain. The CDR3 sequence is 13 residues long. Trimming shortened V by 3 bases and J by 7 bases, and 9 bases separated the two germline ends. CDR1 and CDR2 from the germline V gene are MRHNA and SNTAGT. The CDR3 here is CASSEVPSGELFF. The CDR3 DNA is TGTGCCAGCAGTGAAGTGCCGAGCGGGGAGCTGTTTTTT.

The chain is built from TRBV6-5 and TRBJ2-4; D gene uncertain. The J call may be incorrect, as the DNA end agrees better with TRBJ2-7. CDR1 and CDR2 from the germline V gene are MNHEY and SVGAGI. CDR3 length: 11 residues. CDR3 coding DNA: TGTGCCAGCCGATCTGAAGACGAGCAGTACTTC. Its translation: CASRSEDEQYF.

The genes are TRBV21-1 and TRBJ1-6. TRBV21-1 is annotated as a pseudogene. The CDR3 covers 14 residues. CDR3 DNA sequence: TGTGCCAGCAGCAAACGTTGCGATAATTCACCCCTCCACTTT. This codes for CASSKRCDNSPLHF.

The J gene is TRBJ2-2, the V gene TRBV27, with no clear D. Germline CDR1 reads MNHEY; CDR2 reads SMNVEV (reference sequence). The V end was cut by 5 bases, the J end by 0 bases, with 13 bases between. The CDR3 sequence is 16 residues long. The CDR3 DNA sequence: TGTGCCAGCAGTCCCTACAAGCCAGCGAACACCGGGGAGCTGTTTTTT. Its protein product is CASSPYKPANTGELFF.

The chain recombines TRBV14 with TRBJ2-1; D is ambiguous. The CDR3 covers 14 residues. The V and J ends lost 4 bases and 6 bases respectively, with 13 bases between them. Germline CDR1 is SGHDN and CDR2 is FVKESK. The CDR3 is CASSLFRPTNEQFF. The CDR3 DNA reads as TGTGCCAGCAGCCTCTTCCGCCCTACCAATGAGCAGTTCTTC.

This clonotype was seen only a few times. The rearrangement joins TRBV28 to TRBJ2-3; 7 bases line up with TRBD1. Germline V gene data show CDR1 as MDHEN and CDR2 as SYDVKM. After removal of 4 bases from V and 0 bases from J, the junction contained 4 bases not matched to a gene. This CDR3 has 15 residues. The CDR3 nucleotides read TGTGCCAGCAGTTCTCCGGGACAGAGCACAGATACGCAGTATTTT. Translation: CASSSPGQSTDTQYF. The variable domain in full, completed from reference TRBV28 and TRBJ2-3, reads DVKVTQSSRYLVKRTGEKVFLECVQDMDHENMFWYRQDPGLGLRLIYFSYDVKMKEKGDIPEGYSVSREKKERFSLILESASTNQTSMYLCASSSPGQSTDTQYFGPGTRLTVL.

This clonotype was counted a few times. The chain is built from TRBV4-1 and TRBJ2-1; D gene ambiguous. Trimming stripped 0 bases from V and 2 bases from J, with 8 bases between. The CDR3 consists of 15 residues. Germline V gene lookup returns CDR1 MGHRA and CDR2 YSYEKL. The DNA of the CDR3 is TGCGCCAGCAGCCAAGACGAGCTCCCCTACAATGAGCAGTTCTTC. Its translation is CASSQDELPYNEQFF.

This rearrangement joins TRBV21-1 to TRBJ2-3; TRBD2, the table's D call, lacks a check against the DNA. TRBV21-1 represents a pseudogene. The CDR3 is 18 amino acids. The CDR3 sequence is CASSKGEAVPTSTDTQYF. For the CDR3, the DNA is TGTGCCAGCAGCAAAGGGGAGGCTGTACCCACTAGCACAGATACGCAGTATTTT.